This T cell receptor (beta chain) was obtained from a study of T cell responses to AZD1222 COVID-19 vaccine. The table came from immunoSEQ multiplex PCR; TCRdb's copy has only in-frame clones and leaves some out. Of some 140,000 clones in the sample, around nine tenths were seen once. Sample: peripheral blood, taken on day 0 of AZD1222 vaccination. This clonotype was sampled from an adult in good health.

Here the CDR3 DNA reads TGTGCCAGTAGCCCAACAGACTCCTTACCTTATGGCTACACCTTC. Translation gives CASSPTDSLPYGYTF. The chain combines TRBV19 with TRBJ1-2; no clear D gene. Germline V gives CDR1 LNHDA, CDR2 SQIVND (reference sequence). V was shortened by 6 bases and J by 5 bases, with 19 bases between the two germline ends. This CDR3 is 15 amino acids long.